Sequencing of this T cell receptor (beta chain) was carried out in a study of blood T cell repertoires in COVID-19. As for the study in general: T cells, B-cell-depleted T cells, or PBMCs provided the cDNA or gDNA that served as material.

Using immunoSEQ multiplex PCR, the repertoire was profiled, and TCRdb retains in-frame clones only, with some absent. The sample lists hundreds of thousands of clones, around 85% occurring once. The germline V gene has CDR1 MNHEY and CDR2 SMNVEV (reference sequence). The CDR3 loop spans 16 amino acids. The V and J ends lost 5 bases and 2 bases, in that order; junction bases with no gene match: 9. The sample taken for sequencing was PBMCs or T cells enriched from blood (not recorded which). This chain links TRBV27 with TRBJ2-3, with 8 bases lining up with TRBD2. The origin of this receptor is a woman aged 40 to 49 with acute COVID-19. CDR3 sequence reads: CASSSDSSGLTDTQYF. The CDR3 region has the DNA TGTGCCAGCAGTAGCGATTCTAGCGGGCTCACAGATACGCAGTATTTT.